This T cell receptor (beta chain) was sequenced during a study of shared clonotypes between healthy human individuals. Study findings and constraints: Limitation of the genetic and exposure-history diversity represented came from the few donors.

Assay: immunoSEQ multiplex PCR; the TCRdb copy retains only in-frame clones and omits some. This sample yields about 2.4 million clones, of which 80% to 95% are seen a single time; 0.36% belongs to the top ten. Division of CD4+ cells produced a CD45RA+ naive subset and a CD45RA-negative memory subset. The CDR3 is 13 residues long. The germline gives CDR1 SGHRS, CDR2 YFSETQ. V was clipped by 2 bases and J by 1 base, with 6 bases between them. Of note for this clone: Its antigen is unidentified.

Material: naive CD4+ T cells from PBMCs. The subset here: CD45RA+ positively selected. This chain connects TRBV5-1 to TRBJ1-1; unclear D gene. The clonotype originates from a man aged 18 to 29 in good health. Some clones in this sample may be carry-over from other donors' samples. This CDR3 is CASSFYGNTEAFF. CDR3 nucleotide sequence: TGCGCCAGCAGCTTCTATGGGAACACTGAAGCTTTCTTT. Looking up the rest from reference TRBV5-1 and TRBJ1-1 gives the full variable domain: KAGVTQTPRYLIKTRGQQVTLSCSPISGHRSVSWYQQTPGQGLQFLFEYFSETQRNKGNFPGRFSGRQFSNSRSEMNVSTLELGDSALYLCASSFYGNTEAFFGQGTRLTVV.